A single sample is the source of the 8 T cell receptor beta chains below, sequenced in a study of T-cell memory formation after mild COVID-19. Each CDR3 protein is one row after TCRdb ran MiXCR on the 5' RACE reads. This sample has 580,000 or so distinct CDR3 sequences, with around 15% found just once. The sequencing input was PBMCs or a T cell subset sorted from them (not recorded which). These receptors were collected from an adult woman who had mild COVID-19 (a few samples of this study predate the infection). Cell type and time point are not known.

This clonotype was counted a single time. The rearrangement links TRBV5-1 to TRBJ2-5, with D hard to call. This CDR3 is built from 12 residues. From germline, CDR1 is SGHRS and CDR2 YFSETQ. The V end lost 4 bases, the J end lost 7 bases, and 11 bases lay between the germline ends. Written as DNA, the CDR3 is TGCGCCAGCAGCCCCGAACCGGGGACCCAGTACTTC. It is translated as CASSPEPGTQYF.

This clonotype has a handful of counts. The chain carries TRBV18 and TRBJ2-2; 7 bases align to TRBD1. Germline CDR1 KGHSH, CDR2 LQKENI. V lost 2 bases to trimming and J lost 3 bases; unmatched junction nucleotides: 3. The CDR3 is 15 amino acids. CDR3: CASSPADRYTGELFF. The CDR3 coding sequence is TGTGCCAGCTCACCAGCGGACAGGTACACCGGGGAGCTGTTTTTT.

The chain recombines TRBV9 with TRBJ1-6; D perhaps matches TRBD1 (5 bases). The V gene's germline CDR1 is SGDLS and CDR2 YYNGEE. This CDR3 is built from 15 residues. The ends were cut back, 3 bases at V and 6 bases at J, with 13 bases in the middle. The CDR3 region is CASSAGGGSNSPLHF. Written as DNA, the CDR3 is TGTGCCAGCAGCGCCGGTGGGGGTTCTAATTCACCCCTCCACTTT.

This chain joins TRBV5-1 and TRBJ2-5; D not certain. The V gene lost 0 bases and the J gene lost 5 bases, with 14 bases spanning the gap. The length of the CDR3 is 15 residues. CDR1 SGHRS and CDR2 YFSETQ come from the germline V gene. CDR3 sequence reads: CASSLVFGEGETQYF. The CDR3, as DNA: TGCGCCAGCAGCTTGGTATTCGGTGAAGGGGAGACCCAGTACTTC.

CDR3 loop: CASSPSGGGTNYGYTF. DNA for the CDR3: TGTGCCAGCAGTCCATCCGGGGGAGGGACGAACTATGGCTACACCTTC. The rearrangement uses TRBV12-3 or TRBV12-4 and TRBJ1-2, with a weak D call TRBD1 (5 bases). V was trimmed by 5 bases and J by 2 bases, leaving 18 bases between them. The CDR3 consists of 16 residues.

This sequence joins TRBV6-6 and TRBJ1-5; TRBD1 might be the D (6 bases). Trimming took 1 base from V and 0 from J, leaving 7 bases between them. Germline V gene lookup returns CDR1 MNHNY and CDR2 SVGAGI (reference sequence). The CDR3 is 15 amino acids. The CDR3 DNA reads as TGTGCCAGCAGTTACTGGGACAATAGCAATCAGCCCCAGCATTTT. Translated: CASSYWDNSNQPQHF.

This clonotype was counted many times. The gene calls are TRBV9 and TRBJ2-1; TRBD1 agrees at 7 bases. The CDR3 extends over 11 amino acids. Germline V gene lookup returns CDR1 SGDLS and CDR2 YYNGEE. V dropped 3 bases and J dropped 9; count of bases not matched to a gene: 0. The CDR3 loop reads CASSAGGEQFF. The CDR3 region has the DNA TGTGCCAGCAGCGCAGGGGGTGAGCAGTTCTTC.

The genes are TRBV9 and TRBJ2-7; tentatively, D is TRBD1 (5 bases). The CDR3 is made up of 14 amino acids. Germline V gives CDR1 SGDLS, CDR2 YYNGEE. V lost 3 bases to trimming and J lost 2 bases, with 12 bases between them. The CDR3: CASSGPQDPYEQYF. The CDR3 DNA reads as TGTGCCAGCAGCGGACCACAGGACCCCTACGAGCAGTACTTC. The entire variable domain, with the rest obtained from reference TRBV9 and TRBJ2-7, is as follows: DSGVTQTPKHLITATGQRVTLRCSPRSGDLSVYWYQQSLDQGLQFLIQYYNGEERAKGNILERFSAQQFPDLHSELNLSSLELGDSALYFCASSGPQDPYEQYFGPGTRLTVT.